The sequence of this T cell receptor (beta chain) was determined in a study of blood T cells in healthy people across ages. The CDR3 covers 13 residues. CDR1 and CDR2 from the germline V gene are MNHEY and SVGAGI. The V and J ends lost 7 bases and 0 bases respectively, with 10 bases between them. Primers used in a second PCR of roughly 6 to 11 cycles were a sample-barcoded 5' primer and a J-beta primer mix. From the 5' RACE reads, TCRdb called clonotypes with MiXCR, one entry per CDR3 protein. The sample contains some 900,000 distinct CDR3 sequences, around 49% of which appear only once. Sequenced: blood. The sequence was obtained from a man aged 25-45 years in good health. The chain couples TRBV6-5 to TRBJ2-7; D not resolved. CDR3 sequence: CASTESSSYEQYF. The CDR3 nucleotides are TGTGCCAGCACAGAATCGAGCTCCTACGAGCAGTACTTC.